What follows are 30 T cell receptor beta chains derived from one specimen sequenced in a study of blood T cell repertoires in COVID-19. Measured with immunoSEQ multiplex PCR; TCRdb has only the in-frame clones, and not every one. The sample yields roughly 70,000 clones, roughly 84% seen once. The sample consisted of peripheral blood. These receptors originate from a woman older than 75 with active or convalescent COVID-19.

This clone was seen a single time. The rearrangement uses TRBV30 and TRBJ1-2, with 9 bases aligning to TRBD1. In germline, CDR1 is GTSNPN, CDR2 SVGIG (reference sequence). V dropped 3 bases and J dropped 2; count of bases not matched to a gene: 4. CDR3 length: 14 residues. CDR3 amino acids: CAWRRDRANYGYTF. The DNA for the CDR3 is TGTGCCTGGAGGCGGGACAGGGCCAACTATGGCTACACCTTC.

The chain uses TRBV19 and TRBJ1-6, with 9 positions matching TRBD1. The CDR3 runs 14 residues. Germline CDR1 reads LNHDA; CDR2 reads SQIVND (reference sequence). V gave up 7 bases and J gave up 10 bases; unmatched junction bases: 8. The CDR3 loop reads CASNPGTGNSPLHF. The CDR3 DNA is TGTGCCAGTAACCCCGGGACAGGGAACTCACCCCTCCACTTT.

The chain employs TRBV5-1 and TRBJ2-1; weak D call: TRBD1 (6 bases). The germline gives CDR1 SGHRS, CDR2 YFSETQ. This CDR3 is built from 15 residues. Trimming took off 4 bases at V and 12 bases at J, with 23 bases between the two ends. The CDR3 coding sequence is TGCGCCAGCAGCAGCACAGGATCAACGGTACAGGGGCAGTTCTTC. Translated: CASSSTGSTVQGQFF. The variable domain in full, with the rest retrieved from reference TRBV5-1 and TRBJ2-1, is KAGVTQTPRYLIKTRGQQVTLSCSPISGHRSVSWYQQTPGQGLQFLFEYFSETQRNKGNFPGRFSGRQFSNSRSEMNVSTLELGDSALYLCASSSTGSTVQGQFFGPGTRLTVL.

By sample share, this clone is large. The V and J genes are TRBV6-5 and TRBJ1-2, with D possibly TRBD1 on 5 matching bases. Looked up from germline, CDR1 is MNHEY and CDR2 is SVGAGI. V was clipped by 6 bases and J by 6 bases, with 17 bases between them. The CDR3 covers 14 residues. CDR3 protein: CASSTGGVVDGYTF. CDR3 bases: TGTGCCAGCAGCACCGGGGGGGTGGTAGATGGCTACACCTTC.

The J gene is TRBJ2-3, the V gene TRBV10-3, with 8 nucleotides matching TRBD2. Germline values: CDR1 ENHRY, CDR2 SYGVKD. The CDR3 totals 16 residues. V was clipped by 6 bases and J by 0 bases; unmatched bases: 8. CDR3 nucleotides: TGTGCCATCAGAGAAGCGCGGGGGGCCAGCACAGATACGCAGTATTTT. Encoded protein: CAIREARGASTDTQYF.

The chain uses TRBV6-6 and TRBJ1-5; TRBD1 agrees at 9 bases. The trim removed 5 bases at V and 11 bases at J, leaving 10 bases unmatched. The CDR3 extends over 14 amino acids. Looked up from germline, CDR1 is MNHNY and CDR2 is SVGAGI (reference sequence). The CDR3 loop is CASSLGQGLLAQHF. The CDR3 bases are TGTGCCAGCAGTCTGGGACAGGGATTATTGGCCCAGCATTTT.

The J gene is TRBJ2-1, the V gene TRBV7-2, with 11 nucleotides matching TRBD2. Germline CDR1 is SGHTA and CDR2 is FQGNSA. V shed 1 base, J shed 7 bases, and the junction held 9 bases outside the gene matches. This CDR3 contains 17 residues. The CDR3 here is CASSLERISGGGNEQFF. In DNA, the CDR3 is TGTGCCAGCAGCTTAGAAAGGATTAGCGGGGGGGGAAATGAGCAGTTCTTC.

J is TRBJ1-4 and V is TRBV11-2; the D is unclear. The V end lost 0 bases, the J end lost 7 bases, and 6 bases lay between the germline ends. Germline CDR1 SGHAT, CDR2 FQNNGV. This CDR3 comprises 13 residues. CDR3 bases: TGTGCCAGCAGCTTAGAACGCAGTGAAAAACTGTTTTTT. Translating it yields CASSLERSEKLFF.

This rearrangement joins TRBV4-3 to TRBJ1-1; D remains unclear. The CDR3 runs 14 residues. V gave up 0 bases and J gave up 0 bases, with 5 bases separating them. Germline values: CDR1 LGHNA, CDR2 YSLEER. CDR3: CASSQDRLNTEAFF. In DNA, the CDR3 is TGCGCCAGCAGCCAAGATCGGTTGAACACTGAAGCTTTCTTT.

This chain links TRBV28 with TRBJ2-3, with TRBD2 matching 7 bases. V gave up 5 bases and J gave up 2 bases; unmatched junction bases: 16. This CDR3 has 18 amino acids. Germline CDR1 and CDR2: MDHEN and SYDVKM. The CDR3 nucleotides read TGTGCCAGCAGTACGCTCTGGGCGGGGGATACCATCACAGATACGCAGTATTTT. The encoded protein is CASSTLWAGDTITDTQYF.

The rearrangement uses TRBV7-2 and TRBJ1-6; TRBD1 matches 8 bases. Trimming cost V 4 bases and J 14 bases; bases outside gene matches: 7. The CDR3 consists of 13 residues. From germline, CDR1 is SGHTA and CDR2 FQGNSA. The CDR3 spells CASSYYRGFTLHF. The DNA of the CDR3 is TGTGCCAGCAGCTACTACAGGGGGTTCACCCTCCACTTT.

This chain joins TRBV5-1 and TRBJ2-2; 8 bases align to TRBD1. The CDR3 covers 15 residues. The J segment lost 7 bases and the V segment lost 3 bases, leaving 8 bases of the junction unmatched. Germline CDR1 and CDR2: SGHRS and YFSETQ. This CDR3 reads CASSSGQVSGGELFF. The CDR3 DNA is TGCGCCAGCAGCTCGGGACAGGTCTCGGGCGGGGAGCTGTTTTTT.

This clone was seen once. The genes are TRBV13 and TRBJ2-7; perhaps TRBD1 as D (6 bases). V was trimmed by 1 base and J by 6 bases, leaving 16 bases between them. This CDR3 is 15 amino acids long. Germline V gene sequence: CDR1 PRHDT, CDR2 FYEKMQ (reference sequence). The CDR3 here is CASSLERSGVSEQYF. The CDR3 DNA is TGTGCCAGCAGCTTAGAGAGGTCAGGGGTTTCCGAGCAGTACTTC.

The chain's CDR3 is CASSLGRQNNQPQHF. For the CDR3, the DNA is TGTGCCAGCAGCTTAGGAAGACAGAATAATCAGCCCCAGCATTTT. This chain uses TRBV7-2 with TRBJ1-5, with a tentative D call TRBD1 (5 bases). Germline values: CDR1 SGHTA, CDR2 FQGNSA. V gave up 1 base and J gave up 4 bases, with 11 bases separating them. The CDR3 covers 15 residues.

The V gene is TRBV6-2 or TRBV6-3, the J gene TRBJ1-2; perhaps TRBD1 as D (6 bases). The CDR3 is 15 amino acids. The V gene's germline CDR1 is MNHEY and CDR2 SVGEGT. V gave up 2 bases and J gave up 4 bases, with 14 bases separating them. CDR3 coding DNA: TGTGCCAGCAGTTACGTACGGACAGAAGCCTATGGCTACACCTTC. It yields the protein CASSYVRTEAYGYTF.

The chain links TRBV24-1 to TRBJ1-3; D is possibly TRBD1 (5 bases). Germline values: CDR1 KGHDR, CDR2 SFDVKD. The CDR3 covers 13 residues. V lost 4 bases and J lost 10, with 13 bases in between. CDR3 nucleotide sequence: TGTGCCACCAGTGACCAGTCGGCAGGGACCATATATTTT. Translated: CATSDQSAGTIYF.

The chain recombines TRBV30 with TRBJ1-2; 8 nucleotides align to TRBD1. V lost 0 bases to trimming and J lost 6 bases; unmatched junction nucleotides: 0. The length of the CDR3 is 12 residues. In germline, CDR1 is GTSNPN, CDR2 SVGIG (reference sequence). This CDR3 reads CAWSVTGDGYTF. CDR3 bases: TGTGCCTGGAGTGTGACAGGGGATGGCTACACCTTC.

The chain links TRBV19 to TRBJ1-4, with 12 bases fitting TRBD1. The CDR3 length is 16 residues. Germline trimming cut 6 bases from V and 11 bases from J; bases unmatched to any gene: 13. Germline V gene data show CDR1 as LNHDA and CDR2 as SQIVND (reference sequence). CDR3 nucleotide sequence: TGTGCCAGTAGAGACCCGGGACAGGGGGCCTTTGAGAAACTGTTTTTT. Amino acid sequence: CASRDPGQGAFEKLFF.

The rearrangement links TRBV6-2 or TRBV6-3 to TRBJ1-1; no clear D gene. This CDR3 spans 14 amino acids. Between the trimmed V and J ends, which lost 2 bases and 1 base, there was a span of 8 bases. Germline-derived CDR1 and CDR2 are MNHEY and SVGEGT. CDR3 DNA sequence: TGTGCCAGCAGTTACGGTGGCCCGAACACTGAAGCTTTCTTT. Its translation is CASSYGGPNTEAFF.

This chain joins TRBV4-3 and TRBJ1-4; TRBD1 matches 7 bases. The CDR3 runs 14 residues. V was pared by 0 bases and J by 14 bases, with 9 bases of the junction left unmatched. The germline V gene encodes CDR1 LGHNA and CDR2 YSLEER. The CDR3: CASSQEQGTVQLFF. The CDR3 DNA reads TGCGCCAGCAGCCAAGAACAGGGGACGGTGCAGCTGTTTTTT.

This CDR3 reads CAISRDSNYEQYF. In DNA form, the CDR3 reads TGTGCCATCAGCCGGGACTCTAACTACGAGCAGTACTTC. V and J are TRBV10-3 and TRBJ2-7, with a tentative D call TRBD2 (6 bases). The germline gives CDR1 ENHRY, CDR2 SYGVKD. CDR3 size: 13 residues. The germline V and J ends were trimmed by 6 bases and 3 bases, with 12 bases remaining between them.

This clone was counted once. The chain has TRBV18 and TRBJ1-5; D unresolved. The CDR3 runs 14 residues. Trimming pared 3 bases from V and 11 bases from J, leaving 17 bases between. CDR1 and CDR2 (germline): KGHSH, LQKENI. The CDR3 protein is CASSPGGSPPSQHF. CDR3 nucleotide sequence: TGTGCCAGCTCACCGGGCGGGAGTCCCCCTTCCCAGCATTTT.

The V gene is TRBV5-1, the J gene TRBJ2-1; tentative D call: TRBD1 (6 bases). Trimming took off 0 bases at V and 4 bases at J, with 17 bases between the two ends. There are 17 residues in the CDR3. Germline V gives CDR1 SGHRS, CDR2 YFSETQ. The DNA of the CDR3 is TGCGCCAGCAGCTTGGACGTACAGGGTTTAACGTACAATGAGCAGTTCTTC. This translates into CASSLDVQGLTYNEQFF. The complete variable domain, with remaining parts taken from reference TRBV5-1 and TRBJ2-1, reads KAGVTQTPRYLIKTRGQQVTLSCSPISGHRSVSWYQQTPGQGLQFLFEYFSETQRNKGNFPGRFSGRQFSNSRSEMNVSTLELGDSALYLCASSLDVQGLTYNEQFFGPGTRLTVL.

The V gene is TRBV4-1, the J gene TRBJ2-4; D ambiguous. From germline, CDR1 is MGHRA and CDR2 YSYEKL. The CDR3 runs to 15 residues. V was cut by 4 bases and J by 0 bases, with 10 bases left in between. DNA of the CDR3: TGCGCCAGCAGCCTACTAATCTTAGCCAAAAACATTCAGTACTTC. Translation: CASSLLILAKNIQYF.

The CDR3 sequence is CASRGLSVLEQYF. The CDR3 DNA is TGTGCCAGCCGAGGCCTTTCAGTTTTGGAGCAGTACTTC. V usage is TRBV11-2 and J usage is TRBJ2-7; D is uncertain. The CDR3 totals 13 residues. Trimming removed 8 bases from V and 7 bases from J, with 18 bases in between. Per germline, CDR1 SGHAT and CDR2 FQNNGV.

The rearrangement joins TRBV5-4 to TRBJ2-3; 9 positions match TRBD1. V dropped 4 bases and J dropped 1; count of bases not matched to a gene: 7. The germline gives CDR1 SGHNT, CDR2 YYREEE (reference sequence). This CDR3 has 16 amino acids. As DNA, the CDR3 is TGTGCCAGCAGCCATTACCGGGACAGGGGCACAGATACGCAGTATTTT. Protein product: CASSHYRDRGTDTQYF.

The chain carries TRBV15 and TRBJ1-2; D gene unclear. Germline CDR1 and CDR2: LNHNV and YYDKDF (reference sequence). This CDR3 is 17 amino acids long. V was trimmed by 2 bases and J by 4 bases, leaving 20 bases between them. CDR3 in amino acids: CATSRKPSAYPFYGYTF. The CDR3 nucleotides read TGTGCCACCAGCAGAAAGCCTTCAGCGTACCCCTTCTATGGCTACACCTTC.

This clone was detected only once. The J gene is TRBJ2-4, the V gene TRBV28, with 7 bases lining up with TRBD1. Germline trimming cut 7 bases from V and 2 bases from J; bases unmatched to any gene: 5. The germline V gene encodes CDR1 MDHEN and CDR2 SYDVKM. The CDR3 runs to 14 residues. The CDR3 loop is CASTPGQSKNIQYF. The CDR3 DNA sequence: TGTGCCAGCACCCCGGGACAGTCCAAAAACATTCAGTACTTC.

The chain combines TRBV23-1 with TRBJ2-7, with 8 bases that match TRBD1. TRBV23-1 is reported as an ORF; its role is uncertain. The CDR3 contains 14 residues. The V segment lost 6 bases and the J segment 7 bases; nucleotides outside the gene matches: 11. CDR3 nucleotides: TGCGCCAGCAGCAGGACAGGGAAGGTTTGGGAGCAGTACTTC. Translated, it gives CASSRTGKVWEQYF.

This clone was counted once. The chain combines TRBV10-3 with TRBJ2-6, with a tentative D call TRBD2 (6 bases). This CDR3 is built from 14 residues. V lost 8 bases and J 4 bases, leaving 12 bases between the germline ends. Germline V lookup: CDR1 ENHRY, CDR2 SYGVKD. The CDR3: CAISGTHGANVLTF. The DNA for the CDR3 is TGTGCCATCTCCGGGACTCACGGGGCCAACGTCCTGACTTTC.